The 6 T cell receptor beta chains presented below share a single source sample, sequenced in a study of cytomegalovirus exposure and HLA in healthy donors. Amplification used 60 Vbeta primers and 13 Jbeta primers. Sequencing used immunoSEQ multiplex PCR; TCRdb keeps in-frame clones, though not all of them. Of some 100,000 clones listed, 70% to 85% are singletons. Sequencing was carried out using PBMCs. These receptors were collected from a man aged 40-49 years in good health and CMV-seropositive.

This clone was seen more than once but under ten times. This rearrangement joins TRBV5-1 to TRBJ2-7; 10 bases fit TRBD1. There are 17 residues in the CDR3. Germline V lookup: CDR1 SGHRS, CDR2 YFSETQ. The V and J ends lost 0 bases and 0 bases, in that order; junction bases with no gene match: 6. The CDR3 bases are TGCGCCAGCAGCTTGGGGGGACAGGGGTCATACTCCTACGAGCAGTACTTC. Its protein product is CASSLGGQGSYSYEQYF. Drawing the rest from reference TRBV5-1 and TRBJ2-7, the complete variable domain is KAGVTQTPRYLIKTRGQQVTLSCSPISGHRSVSWYQQTPGQGLQFLFEYFSETQRNKGNFPGRFSGRQFSNSRSEMNVSTLELGDSALYLCASSLGGQGSYSYEQYFGPGTRLTVT.

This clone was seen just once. This CDR3 reads CASSARDSQETQYF. The CDR3 coding sequence is TGTGCCAGCAGCGCCCGGGACAGCCAAGAGACCCAGTACTTC. This chain links TRBV9 with TRBJ2-5; 7 bases match TRBD1. CDR1 and CDR2 (germline): SGDLS, YYNGEE. V shed 3 bases and J 1 base; nucleotides not matched to a gene: 3. This CDR3 comprises 14 residues.

CDR3 residues: CASSLGGQDTQYF. CDR3 coding DNA: TGTGCCAGCAGCTTAGGGGGCCAAGATACGCAGTATTTT. This chain connects TRBV7-2 to TRBJ2-3; a possible D gene is TRBD1 (5 bases). The CDR3 is made up of 13 amino acids. Between the trimmed V and J ends, which lost 1 base and 5 bases, there was a span of 7 bases. From germline, CDR1 is SGHTA and CDR2 FQGNSA.

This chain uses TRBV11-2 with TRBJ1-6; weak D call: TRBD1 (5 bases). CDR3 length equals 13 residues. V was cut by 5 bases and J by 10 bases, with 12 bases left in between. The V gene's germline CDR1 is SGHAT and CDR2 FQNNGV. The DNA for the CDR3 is TGTGCCAGCAGCCGCGGGGGGGAGTCACCCCTCCACTTT. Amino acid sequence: CASSRGGESPLHF.

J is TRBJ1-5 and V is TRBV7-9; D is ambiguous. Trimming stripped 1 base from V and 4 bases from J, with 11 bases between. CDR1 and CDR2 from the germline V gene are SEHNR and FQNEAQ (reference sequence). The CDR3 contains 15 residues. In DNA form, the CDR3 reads TGTGCCAGCAGCTTAGGGGCCGGGGTAAATCAGCCCCAGCATTTT. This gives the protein CASSLGAGVNQPQHF.

In DNA form, the CDR3 reads TGTGCCAGCAGCTCGGGAGGATCGGGCGGGGAGCAGTACTTC. It specifies CASSSGGSGGEQYF. The chain links TRBV7-3 to TRBJ2-7; 7 nucleotides line up with TRBD2. J lost 7 bases, V lost 4 bases, and 10 bases had no gene match. The CDR3 covers 14 residues. Germline CDR1 reads SGHTA; CDR2 reads FQGTGA.